The 10 T cell receptor beta chains below come from one sample, sequenced in a study of T-cell memory formation after mild COVID-19. MiXCR, run by TCRdb on the 5' RACE reads, gives a single entry per CDR3 protein. Here the sample spans about 400,000 distinct CDR3 sequences, 15% to 20% being singletons. Sequenced sample: PBMCs or a T cell subset sorted from them (not recorded which). The source of these receptors is a man aged 18-30 years who had mild COVID-19 (a few samples of this study predate the infection). Cell type and time point are not known.

The CDR3 nucleotides read TGCAGTGCTAGAGGCCCCTCCGGCCACTACAATGAGCAGTTCTTC. Translating gives CSARGPSGHYNEQFF. The V gene is TRBV20-1, the J gene TRBJ2-1; no reliable D call. V was cut by 1 base and J by 3 bases, with 13 bases left in between. Per germline, CDR1 DFQATT and CDR2 SNEGSKA (reference sequence). The CDR3 runs 15 residues.

This clonotype has just a few counts. The chain employs TRBV4-2 and TRBJ2-5; D perhaps matches TRBD2 (5 bases). V lost 0 bases, J lost 2 bases, and 7 bases lay in between. Germline CDR1 and CDR2: LGHNA and YNFKEQ. This CDR3 is built from 14 residues. As DNA, the CDR3 is TGTGCCAGCAGCCAAGAGACGGGACAAGAGACCCAGTACTTC. Protein: CASSQETGQETQYF.

V usage is TRBV6-5 and J usage is TRBJ2-3; maybe TRBD1 (5 bases). CDR1 and CDR2 (germline): MNHEY, SVGAGI. With 6 bases removed from V and 6 bases from J, the gap between germline ends came to 7 bases. The CDR3 length is 11 residues. This CDR3 is CASRSGDTQYF. CDR3 coding DNA: TGTGCCAGCAGATCAGGGGATACGCAGTATTTT.

This chain uses TRBV11-2 with TRBJ2-1; maybe TRBD1 (5 bases). This CDR3 comprises 16 residues. V was pared by 2 bases and J by 0 bases, with 11 bases between. Germline assignment: CDR1 SGHAT and CDR2 FQNNGV. In nucleotides, the CDR3 is TGTGCCAGCAGCTTAAATGGGGCTAGCTCCTACAATGAGCAGTTCTTC. Translation: CASSLNGASSYNEQFF.

This clonotype was counted a few times. The chain uses TRBV12-3 or TRBV12-4 and TRBJ1-6; D unclear. Trimming shortened V by 2 bases and J by 5 bases, and 7 bases separated the two germline ends. The CDR3 loop spans 14 amino acids. As DNA, the CDR3 is TGTGCCAGCAGTTTATGGGGAAATAATTCACCCCTCCACTTT. Encoded protein: CASSLWGNNSPLHF.

The chain joins TRBV3-1 to TRBJ1-6, with 11 bases matching TRBD1. The CDR3 is made up of 15 amino acids. CDR1 and CDR2 from the germline V gene are LGHDT and YNNKEL (reference sequence). Trimming removed 3 bases from V and 9 bases from J; junction bases left unmatched: 4. This CDR3 reads CASSQSGTGGSPLHF. The CDR3 region has the DNA TGTGCCAGCAGCCAGTCCGGGACAGGGGGTTCACCCCTCCACTTT.

The V and J genes are TRBV20-1 and TRBJ1-5, with 8 bases that match TRBD1. J was trimmed by 0 bases and V by 6 bases; bases with no gene match: 7. Germline values: CDR1 DFQATT, CDR2 SNEGSKA (reference sequence). This CDR3 spans 15 amino acids. Written as DNA, the CDR3 is TGCAGTGCCGCGACAGGGGTTCATAGCAATCAGCCCCAGCATTTT. Amino acid sequence: CSAATGVHSNQPQHF.

A few counts support this clonotype. The gene calls are TRBV5-1 and TRBJ2-1, with D unresolved. Trimming took off 0 bases at V and 6 bases at J, with 7 bases between the two ends. CDR3 length equals 13 residues. In germline, CDR1 is SGHRS, CDR2 YFSETQ. The CDR3 spells CASSLAPLNEQFF. CDR3 DNA sequence: TGCGCCAGCAGCTTGGCCCCCCTCAATGAGCAGTTCTTC.

The chain combines TRBV12-3 or TRBV12-4 with TRBJ1-2, with D maybe TRBD1 (5 bases). The CDR3 spans 14 residues. Trimming took off 6 bases at V and 4 bases at J, with 15 bases between the two ends. In DNA, the CDR3 is TGTGCCAGCAGCGTGGGGCAGTCACTCTATGGCTACACCTTC. It encodes CASSVGQSLYGYTF.

This chain links TRBV4-1 with TRBJ1-3, with no clear D. Germline CDR1 and CDR2: MGHRA and YSYEKL. The ends were cut back, 0 bases at V and 2 bases at J, with 11 bases in the middle. This CDR3 contains 16 residues. The CDR3 nucleotides read TGCGCCAGCAGCCAAGATAACCCCGAGGCTGGAAACACCATATATTTT. It encodes CASSQDNPEAGNTIYF.